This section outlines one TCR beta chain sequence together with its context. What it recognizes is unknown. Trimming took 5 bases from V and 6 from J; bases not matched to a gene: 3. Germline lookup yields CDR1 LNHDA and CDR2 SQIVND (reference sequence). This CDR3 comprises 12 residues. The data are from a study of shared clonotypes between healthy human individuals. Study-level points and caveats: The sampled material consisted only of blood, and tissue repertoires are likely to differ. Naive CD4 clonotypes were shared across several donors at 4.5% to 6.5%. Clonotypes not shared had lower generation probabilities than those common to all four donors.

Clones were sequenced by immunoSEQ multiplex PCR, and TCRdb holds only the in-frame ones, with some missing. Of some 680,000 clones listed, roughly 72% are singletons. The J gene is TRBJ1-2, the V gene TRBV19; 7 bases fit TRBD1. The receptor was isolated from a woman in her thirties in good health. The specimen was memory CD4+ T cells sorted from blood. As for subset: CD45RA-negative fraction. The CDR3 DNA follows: TGTGCCAGTAGTTACAGGGGCCATGGCTACACCTTC. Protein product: CASSYRGHGYTF.